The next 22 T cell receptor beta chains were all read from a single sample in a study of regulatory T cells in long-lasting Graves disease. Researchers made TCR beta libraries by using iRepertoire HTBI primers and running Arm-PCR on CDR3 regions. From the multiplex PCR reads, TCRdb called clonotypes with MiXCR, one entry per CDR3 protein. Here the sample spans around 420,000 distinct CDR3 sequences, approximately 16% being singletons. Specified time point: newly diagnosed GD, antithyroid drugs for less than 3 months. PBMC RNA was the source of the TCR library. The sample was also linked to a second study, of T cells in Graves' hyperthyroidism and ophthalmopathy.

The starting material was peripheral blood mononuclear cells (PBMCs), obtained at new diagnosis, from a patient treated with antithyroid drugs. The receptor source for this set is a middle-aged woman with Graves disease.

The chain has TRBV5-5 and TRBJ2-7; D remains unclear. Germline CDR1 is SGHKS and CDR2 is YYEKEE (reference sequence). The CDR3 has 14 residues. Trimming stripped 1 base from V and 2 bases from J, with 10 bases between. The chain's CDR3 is CASSLPGRAYEQYF. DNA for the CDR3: TGTGCCAGCAGCTTGCCAGGACGAGCCTACGAGCAGTACTTC. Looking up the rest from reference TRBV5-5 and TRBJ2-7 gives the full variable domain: DAGVTQSPTHLIKTRGQQVTLRCSPISGHKSVSWYQQVLGQGPQFIFQYYEKEERGRGNFPDRFSARQFPNYSSELNVNALLLGDSALYLCASSLPGRAYEQYFGPGTRLTVT.

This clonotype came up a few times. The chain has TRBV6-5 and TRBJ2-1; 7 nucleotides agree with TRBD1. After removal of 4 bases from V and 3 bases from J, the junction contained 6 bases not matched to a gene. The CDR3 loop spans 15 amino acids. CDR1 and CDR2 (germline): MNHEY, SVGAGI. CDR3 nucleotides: TGTGCCAGCAGTTTGACAGGGTCTCGCTACAATGAGCAGTTCTTC. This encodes CASSLTGSRYNEQFF.

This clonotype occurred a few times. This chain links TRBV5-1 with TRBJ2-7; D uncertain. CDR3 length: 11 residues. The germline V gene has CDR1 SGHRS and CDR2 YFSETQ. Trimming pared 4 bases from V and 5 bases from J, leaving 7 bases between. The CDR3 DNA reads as TGCGCCAGCAGCCTACAACACGAGCAGTACTTC. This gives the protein CASSLQHEQYF.

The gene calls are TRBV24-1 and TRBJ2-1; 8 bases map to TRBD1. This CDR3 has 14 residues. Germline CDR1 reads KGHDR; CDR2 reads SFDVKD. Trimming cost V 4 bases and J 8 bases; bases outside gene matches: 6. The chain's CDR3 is CATSDTTGVDEQFF. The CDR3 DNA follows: TGTGCCACCAGTGACACGACAGGGGTTGATGAGCAGTTCTTC.

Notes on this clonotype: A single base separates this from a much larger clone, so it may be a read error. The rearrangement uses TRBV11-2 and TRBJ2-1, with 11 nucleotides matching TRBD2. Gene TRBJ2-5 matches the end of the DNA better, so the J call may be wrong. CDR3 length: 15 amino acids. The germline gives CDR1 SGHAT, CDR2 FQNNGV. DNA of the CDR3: TGTGCCTGCAGCCGACCATTAGCGGGAGGGGAGACCCAGTACTTC. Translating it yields CACSRPLAGGETQYF.

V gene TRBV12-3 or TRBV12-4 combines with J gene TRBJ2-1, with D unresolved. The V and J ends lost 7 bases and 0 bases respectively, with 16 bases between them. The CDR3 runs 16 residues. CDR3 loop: CASTTRRRSSYNEQFF. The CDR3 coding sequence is TGTGCCAGCACCACCAGACGCAGGAGCTCCTACAATGAGCAGTTCTTC.

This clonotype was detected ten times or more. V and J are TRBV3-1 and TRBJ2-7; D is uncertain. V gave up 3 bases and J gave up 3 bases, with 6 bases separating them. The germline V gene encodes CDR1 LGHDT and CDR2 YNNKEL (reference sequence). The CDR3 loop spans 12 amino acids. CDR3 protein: CASSHLGYEQYF. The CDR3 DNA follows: TGTGCCAGCAGCCATCTGGGCTACGAGCAGTACTTC.

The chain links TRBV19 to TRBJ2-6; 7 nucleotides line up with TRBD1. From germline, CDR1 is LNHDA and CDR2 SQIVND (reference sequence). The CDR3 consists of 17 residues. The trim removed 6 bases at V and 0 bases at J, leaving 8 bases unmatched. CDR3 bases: TGTGCCAGTAGGCGGACAGGTGTCATCTCTGGGGCCAACGTCCTGACTTTC. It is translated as CASRRTGVISGANVLTF.

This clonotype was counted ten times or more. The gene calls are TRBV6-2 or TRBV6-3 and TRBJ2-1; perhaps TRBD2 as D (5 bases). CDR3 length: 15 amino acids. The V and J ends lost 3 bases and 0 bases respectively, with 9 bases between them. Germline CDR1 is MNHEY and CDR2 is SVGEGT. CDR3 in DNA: TGTGCCAGCAGTTATATTGAGGGCTCCTACAATGAGCAGTTCTTC. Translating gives CASSYIEGSYNEQFF.

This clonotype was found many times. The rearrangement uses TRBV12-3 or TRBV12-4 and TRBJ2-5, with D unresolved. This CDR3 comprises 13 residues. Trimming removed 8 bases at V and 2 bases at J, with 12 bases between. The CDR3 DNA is TGTGCCAGCGGCTGGGTAGGACAAGAGACCCAGTACTTC. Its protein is CASGWVGQETQYF.

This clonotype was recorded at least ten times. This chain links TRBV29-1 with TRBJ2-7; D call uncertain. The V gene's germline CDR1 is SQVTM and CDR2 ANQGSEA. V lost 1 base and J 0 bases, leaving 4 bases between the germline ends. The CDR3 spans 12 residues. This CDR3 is CSVEGASYEQYF. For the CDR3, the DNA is TGCAGCGTTGAAGGTGCCTCCTACGAGCAGTACTTC.

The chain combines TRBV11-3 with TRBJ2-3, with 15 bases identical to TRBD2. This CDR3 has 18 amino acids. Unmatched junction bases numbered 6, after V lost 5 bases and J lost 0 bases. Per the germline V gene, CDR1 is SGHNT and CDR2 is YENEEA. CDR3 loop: CASSRTSGRARSTDTQYF. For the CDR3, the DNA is TGTGCCAGCAGCCGGACTAGCGGGAGGGCCAGGAGCACAGATACGCAGTATTTT.

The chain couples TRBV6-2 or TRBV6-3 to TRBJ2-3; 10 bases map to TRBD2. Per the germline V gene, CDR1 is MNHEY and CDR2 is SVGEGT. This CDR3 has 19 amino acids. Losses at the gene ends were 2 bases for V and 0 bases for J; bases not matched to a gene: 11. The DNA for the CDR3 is TGTGCCAGCAGTTACCCCGAGGGAACTAGCGGGACAAGCACAGATACGCAGTATTTT. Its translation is CASSYPEGTSGTSTDTQYF.

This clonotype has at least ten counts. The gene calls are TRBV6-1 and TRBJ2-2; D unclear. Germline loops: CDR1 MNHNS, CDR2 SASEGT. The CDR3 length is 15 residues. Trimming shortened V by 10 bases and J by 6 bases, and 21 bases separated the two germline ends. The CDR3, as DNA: TGTGCCACCCTCGGTCAGTCGTATAGGGCCGGGGAGCTGTTTTTT. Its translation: CATLGQSYRAGELFF.

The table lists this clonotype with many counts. CDR3 in DNA: TGTGCCAGCCGTGAATGGGGCGGCACTGAAGCTTTCTTT. It encodes CASREWGGTEAFF. The chain employs TRBV12-3 or TRBV12-4 and TRBJ1-1; maybe TRBD1 (5 bases). This CDR3 spans 13 amino acids. Trimming removed 8 bases at V and 4 bases at J, with 14 bases between.

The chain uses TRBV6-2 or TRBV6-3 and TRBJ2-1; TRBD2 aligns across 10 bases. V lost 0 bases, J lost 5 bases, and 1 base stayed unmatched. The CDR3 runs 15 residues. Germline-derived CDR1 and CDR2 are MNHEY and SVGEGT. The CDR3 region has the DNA TGTGCCAGCAGTTACTCGAGCGGGAGGGACAATGAGCAGTTCTTC. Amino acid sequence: CASSYSSGRDNEQFF.

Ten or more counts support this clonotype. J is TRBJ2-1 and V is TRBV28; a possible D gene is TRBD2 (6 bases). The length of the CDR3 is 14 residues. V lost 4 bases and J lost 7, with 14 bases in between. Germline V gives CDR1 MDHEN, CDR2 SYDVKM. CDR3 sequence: CASSSRKGRNEQFF. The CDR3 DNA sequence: TGTGCCAGCAGTTCCAGGAAGGGGAGGAATGAGCAGTTCTTC.

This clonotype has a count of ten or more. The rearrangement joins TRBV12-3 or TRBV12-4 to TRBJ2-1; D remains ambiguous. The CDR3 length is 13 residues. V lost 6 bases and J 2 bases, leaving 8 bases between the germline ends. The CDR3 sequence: CASSLETYNEQFF. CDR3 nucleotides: TGTGCCAGCAGCCTAGAAACCTACAATGAGCAGTTCTTC.

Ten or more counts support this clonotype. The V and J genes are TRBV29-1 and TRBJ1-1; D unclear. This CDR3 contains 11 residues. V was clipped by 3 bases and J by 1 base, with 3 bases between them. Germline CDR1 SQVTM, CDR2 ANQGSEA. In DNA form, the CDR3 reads TGCAGCGTTGACGAGAACACTGAAGCTTTCTTT. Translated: CSVDENTEAFF.

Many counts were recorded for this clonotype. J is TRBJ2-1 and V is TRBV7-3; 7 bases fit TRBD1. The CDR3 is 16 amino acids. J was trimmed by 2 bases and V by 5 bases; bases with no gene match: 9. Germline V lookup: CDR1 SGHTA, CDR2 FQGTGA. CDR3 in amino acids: CASSREVTGTYNEQFF. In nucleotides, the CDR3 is TGTGCCAGCAGCCGGGAAGTGACAGGGACCTACAATGAGCAGTTCTTC.

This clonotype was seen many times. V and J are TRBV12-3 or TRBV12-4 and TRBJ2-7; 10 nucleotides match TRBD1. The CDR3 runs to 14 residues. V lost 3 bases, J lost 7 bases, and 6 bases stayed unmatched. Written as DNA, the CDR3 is TGTGCCAGCAGTTTCGGACAGGGGGTTATTGAGCAGTACTTC. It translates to CASSFGQGVIEQYF.

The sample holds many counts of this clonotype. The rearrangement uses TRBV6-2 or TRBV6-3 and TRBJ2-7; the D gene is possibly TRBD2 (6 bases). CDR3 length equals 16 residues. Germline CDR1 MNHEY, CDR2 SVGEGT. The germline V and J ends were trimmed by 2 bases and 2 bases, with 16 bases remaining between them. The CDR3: CASSYTEGAGTYEQYF. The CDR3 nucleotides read TGTGCCAGCAGTTACACGGAGGGCGCAGGTACCTACGAGCAGTACTTC.